The 11 T cell receptor beta chains presented below share a single source sample, sequenced in a study of vaccination effects on CD4 cells after COVID-19 (dated by TCRdb to between 2021 and 2024). To identify antigen-specific CD4+ T cell clonotypes by their expansion, the ViraFEST assay first stimulated PBMC with viral peptide pools and then applied TCR sequencing. After around eleven days of culture, CD4+ T cells were isolated with the EasySep CD4+ T cell isolation kit. Convalescent patients had PCR-confirmed SARS-CoV-2 infection between March and December 2020, before Alpha, Beta and Delta variants emerged in the United States. Libraries were built with the immunoSEQ multiplex PCR assay. Imported from immuneACCESS, the table was reduced by TCRdb to in-frame sequences with V and J called. These copies leave out some clones; in studies compared against another copy, an unresolved V gene accounts for under half, and the cause of the remainder is not known. The sample records tens of thousands of clones, roughly 77% of which are singletons. Together, the top ten hold around 5.5% of the sample.

No antigen has been assigned to these receptors. The specimen was CD4+ T cells from PBMCs cultured with HIV peptides, collected before COVID-19 vaccination. Reading the label with the study, this specimen's cell subset or site is: HIV-1 Nef peptide pool negative control/reference culture. These receptors all come from a human donor who had a prior SARS-CoV-2 infection.

The chain recombines TRBV19 with TRBJ2-3; 9 positions match TRBD2. This CDR3 region has 15 residues. Germline lookup yields CDR1 LNHDA and CDR2 SQIVND (reference sequence). Unmatched junction bases numbered 4, after V lost 4 bases and J lost 2 bases. The CDR3 protein is CASSRASGDTDTQYF. As DNA, the CDR3 is TGTGCCAGTAGTAGGGCTAGCGGGGACACAGATACGCAGTATTTT.

This rearrangement joins TRBV7-2 to TRBJ2-5; weak D call: TRBD2 (6 bases). V was shortened by 5 bases and J by 5 bases, with 9 bases between the two germline ends. The CDR3 is 12 amino acids. Germline-derived CDR1 and CDR2 are SGHTA and FQGNSA. CDR3 sequence: CASSPSAETQYF. CDR3 nucleotide sequence: TGTGCCAGCAGCCCTAGCGCGGAGACCCAGTACTTC. Based on the CDR3 plus reference TRBV7-2 and TRBJ2-5, the full variable domain is GAGVSQSPSNKVTEKGKDVELRCDPISGHTALYWYRQSLGQGLEFLIYFQGNSAPDKSGLPSDRFSAERTGGSVSTLTIQRTQQEDSAVYLCASSPSAETQYFGPGTRLLVL.

The J gene is TRBJ2-7, the V gene TRBV5-6; TRBD2 aligns across 7 bases. V was clipped by 0 bases and J by 0 bases; unmatched bases: 15. CDR1 is SGHDT and CDR2 is YYEEEE in the germline V gene. CDR3 length: 19 amino acids. CDR3 DNA sequence: TGTGCCAGCAGCTTGGGCTCCGGTCTAGCGGTGCCCCGCTCCTACGAGCAGTACTTC. Protein sequence: CASSLGSGLAVPRSYEQYF.

The chain employs TRBV7-9 and TRBJ1-2, with D uncertain. CDR3 size: 12 residues. CDR1 and CDR2 from the germline V gene are SEHNR and FQNEAQ (reference sequence). The V gene lost 5 bases and the J gene lost 8 bases, with 12 bases spanning the gap. CDR3 sequence reads: CASSLRASGYTF. DNA for the CDR3: TGTGCCAGCAGCCTACGGGCATCCGGCTACACCTTC.

The sample holds a few counts of this clone. CDR3 sequence (DNA): TGTGCCAGCGGTCTGACGGGAGGGGCAGATACGCAGTATTTT. It is translated as CASGLTGGADTQYF. This chain links TRBV7-9 with TRBJ2-3, with 8 bases matching TRBD2. CDR3 length equals 14 residues. V trimming: 8 bases; J trimming: 4 bases; junction bases outside the gene matches: 8. Germline V gene sequence: CDR1 SEHNR, CDR2 FQNEAQ (reference sequence).

CDR3 sequence reads: CATSERQGSETQYF. The CDR3 DNA reads TGTGCCACCAGTGAACGACAGGGCTCGGAGACCCAGTACTTC. The V call is TRBV24-1, the J call TRBJ2-5; 7 bases match TRBD1. J was trimmed by 5 bases and V by 4 bases; bases with no gene match: 6. Germline-derived CDR1 and CDR2 are KGHDR and SFDVKD. The CDR3 has 14 amino acids.

The gene calls are TRBV2 and TRBJ2-7; D gene unclear. The CDR3 runs to 11 residues. Trimming took 3 bases from V and 12 from J, leaving 12 bases between them. Germline assignment: CDR1 SNHLY and CDR2 FYNNEI. The CDR3 region has the DNA TGTGCCAGCAGTGACGAGGAATGGCTGTACTTC. The encoded protein is CASSDEEWLYF. Together with reference TRBV2 and TRBJ2-7, the CDR3 gives the full variable domain: EPEVTQTPSHQVTQMGQEVILRCVPISNHLYFYWYRQILGQKVEFLVSFYNNEISEKSEIFDDQFSVERPDGSNFTLKIRSTKLEDSAMYFCASSDEEWLYFGPGTRLTVT.

This clone was picked up a small number of times. The chain has TRBV5-6 and TRBJ1-4; D perhaps matches TRBD1 (5 bases). The CDR3 sequence is 15 residues long. Between the trimmed V and J ends, which lost 4 bases and 7 bases, there was a span of 17 bases. Germline V gene sequence: CDR1 SGHDT, CDR2 YYEEEE. The CDR3 nucleotides are TGTGCCAGCAGCCTCCCGGAGGGGATGGGTGAAAAACTGTTTTTT. Protein product: CASSLPEGMGEKLFF.

This clone showed up just once. The V call is TRBV24-1, the J call TRBJ2-1; 7 nucleotides match TRBD1. J was trimmed by 4 bases and V by 5 bases; bases with no gene match: 7. This CDR3 is 15 amino acids long. Per the germline V gene, CDR1 is KGHDR and CDR2 is SFDVKD. The CDR3 loop is CATSGIRDSYNEQFF. CDR3 DNA: TGTGCCACCAGTGGTATTCGGGACAGTTACAATGAGCAGTTCTTC.

This chain joins TRBV7-9 and TRBJ2-5; D may be TRBD2 (6 bases). The CDR3 runs to 16 residues. Trimming left V 1 base short and J 5 bases short, with 17 bases between. Germline CDR1 is SEHNR and CDR2 is FQNEAQ (reference sequence). CDR3 in DNA: TGTGCCAGCAGCTTAGGAAGTTGGCGGGAACGGGAGACCCAGTACTTC. This translates into CASSLGSWRERETQYF.

This chain links TRBV5-1 with TRBJ2-5; 8 bases agree with TRBD2. The germline V gene encodes CDR1 SGHRS and CDR2 YFSETQ. V shed 4 bases and J 5 bases; nucleotides not matched to a gene: 22. CDR3 length: 19 amino acids. The CDR3 DNA reads TGCGCCAGCAGCCTTGGACTACATGAGACCGGGACTAGGTGGGAGACCCAGTACTTC. This encodes CASSLGLHETGTRWETQYF.